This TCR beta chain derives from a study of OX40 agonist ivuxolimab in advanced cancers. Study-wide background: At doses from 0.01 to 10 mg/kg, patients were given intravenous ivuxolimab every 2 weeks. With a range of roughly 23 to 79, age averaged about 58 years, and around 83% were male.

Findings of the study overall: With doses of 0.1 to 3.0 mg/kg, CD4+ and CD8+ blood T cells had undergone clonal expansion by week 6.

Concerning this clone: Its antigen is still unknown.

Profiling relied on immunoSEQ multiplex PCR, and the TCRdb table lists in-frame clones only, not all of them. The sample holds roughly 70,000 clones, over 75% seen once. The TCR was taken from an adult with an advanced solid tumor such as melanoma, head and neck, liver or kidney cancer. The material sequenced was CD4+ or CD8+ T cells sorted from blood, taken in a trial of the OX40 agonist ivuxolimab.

CDR3 amino acids: CASSLNQGPYEQYF. Here the CDR3 DNA reads TGTGCCAGCAGCTTGAACCAGGGGCCCTACGAGCAGTACTTC. V usage is TRBV5-4 and J usage is TRBJ2-7; TRBD1 is a possible D gene (6 bases). CDR1 and CDR2 from the germline V gene are SGHNT and YYREEE (reference sequence). CDR3 length equals 14 residues. Trimming left V 1 base short and J 2 bases short, with 10 bases between.